This T cell receptor beta chain is from a study of blood T cell repertoires in COVID-19 (dated by TCRdb to about 2020). The study in broad terms: Samples from collaborators originated in the United States, Italy and Spain and spanned both the acute and convalescent phases of COVID-19. The material from the prospective study consisted of cDNA or gDNA derived from T cells, B-cell-depleted T cells, or PBMCs. The dataset comprised deeply sampled blood TCRbeta repertoires from subjects exposed to, actively infected with, or recovered from COVID-19. The repertoires were released in a freely available public database intended as a resource for research on the immune response to SARS-CoV-2. The samples were drawn from the first 160 participants of the ongoing ImmuneRACE study and from more than 1,000 subjects provided by 6 global collaborators. The sample metadata nearly always contained a de-identified subject ID, COVID-19 status, age in years and sex. Where HLA class I and class II types were available, the types were taken from metadata supplied by the sample provider, not from assay-based typing. Results the study describes overall, beyond this receptor: The amount of clinical and demographic metadata varied by source and participant and was provided uncurated.

With regard to this clone: The antigen it recognizes is unknown. Per-nucleotide qualities are absent, and no much larger clonotype sits a single base away.

At one collaborating source in Seattle, patients were enrolled during active infection and were followed longitudinally through the course of disease. Whole blood was collected in K2EDTA tubes by collaborating institutions according to the institutions' own protocols. For TCRbeta analysis, collaborators shipped samples in one of three forms: frozen whole blood, isolated PBMCs, or DNA extracted from either of those sample types. The immunoSEQ Assay, a bias-controlled multiplex PCR, was used to amplify TCRbeta CDR3 regions from genomic DNA. In the original analysis: Within the assay, amplification of reference gene primers was used to estimate how many nucleated cells each sample contained. Sequence reads were collapsed and filtered to measure the absolute abundance of every unique TCRbeta CDR3 rearrangement. Productive Simpson clonality was computed per sample as the square root of Simpson's diversity index over productive rearrangements. As stored in TCRdb, this immuneACCESS dataset retains in-frame rearrangements with V and J assigned. A fraction of the clones does not appear; measured against another copy, unresolved V genes explain less than half of the discrepancy, and the remainder lacks a known reason. V, J and clone size are taken as reported in that table, and D and trimming were inferred from the DNA itself. The sample contains roughly 250,000 clones, about 80% of them found a single time. The top ten clonotypes cover around 16% of the sample.

Between the V and J ends, shortened by 6 bases and 7 bases respectively, the junction contains 13 bases. Via the germline V gene (reference sequence), CDR1 is MNHNY and CDR2 SVGAGI. From cysteine to phenylalanine, the CDR3 is 14 amino acids long. Only the CDR3 DNA is retained, 42 bases long and in frame from the first base. The sequencing input was peripheral blood. The sequence derives from a person aged 65 to 79 with COVID-19, enrolled during active disease. This chain joins TRBV6-6 to TRBJ1-6, with the D gene call left open. The CDR3 region has the sequence CASSYSGANSPLHF. The nucleotide sequence is given as TGTGCCAGCAGCTATTCGGGAGCGAATTCACCCCTCCACTTT.